Reported below is one T cell receptor beta chain. Germline CDR1 KGHSH, CDR2 LQKENI. The CDR3 runs to 17 residues. V dropped 3 bases and J dropped 3 bases, with 18 bases sitting between them. This sample was included in a study of Ad26.COV2.S vaccination and SARS-CoV-2 variants. Study-wide background: Once or twice, 56 days apart, Ad26.COV2.S was delivered intramuscularly.

The treatment denotes: around 19 received Ad26.COV2.S at low or high dose, single or two shots; roughly 5 received placebo; per-sample allocation not given. Sampling was done on day 63 after the first vaccine or placebo injection. Generated by immunoSEQ multiplex PCR, the TCRdb table keeps only in-frame clones and is missing some. The data hold 350,000 to 550,000 clones, with roughly nine tenths observed a single time. The chain has TRBV18 and TRBJ1-5, with D possibly TRBD1 on 5 matching bases. The sample was peripheral blood, taken in a trial of Ad26.COV2.S vaccine versus placebo. This receptor was identified in a person aged 18 to 65 who received the Ad26.COV2.S COVID-19 vaccine or a placebo. CDR3 sequence: CASSPINERTLNQPQHF. As DNA, the CDR3 is TGTGCCAGCTCACCTATCAACGAAAGGACACTCAATCAGCCCCAGCATTTT.